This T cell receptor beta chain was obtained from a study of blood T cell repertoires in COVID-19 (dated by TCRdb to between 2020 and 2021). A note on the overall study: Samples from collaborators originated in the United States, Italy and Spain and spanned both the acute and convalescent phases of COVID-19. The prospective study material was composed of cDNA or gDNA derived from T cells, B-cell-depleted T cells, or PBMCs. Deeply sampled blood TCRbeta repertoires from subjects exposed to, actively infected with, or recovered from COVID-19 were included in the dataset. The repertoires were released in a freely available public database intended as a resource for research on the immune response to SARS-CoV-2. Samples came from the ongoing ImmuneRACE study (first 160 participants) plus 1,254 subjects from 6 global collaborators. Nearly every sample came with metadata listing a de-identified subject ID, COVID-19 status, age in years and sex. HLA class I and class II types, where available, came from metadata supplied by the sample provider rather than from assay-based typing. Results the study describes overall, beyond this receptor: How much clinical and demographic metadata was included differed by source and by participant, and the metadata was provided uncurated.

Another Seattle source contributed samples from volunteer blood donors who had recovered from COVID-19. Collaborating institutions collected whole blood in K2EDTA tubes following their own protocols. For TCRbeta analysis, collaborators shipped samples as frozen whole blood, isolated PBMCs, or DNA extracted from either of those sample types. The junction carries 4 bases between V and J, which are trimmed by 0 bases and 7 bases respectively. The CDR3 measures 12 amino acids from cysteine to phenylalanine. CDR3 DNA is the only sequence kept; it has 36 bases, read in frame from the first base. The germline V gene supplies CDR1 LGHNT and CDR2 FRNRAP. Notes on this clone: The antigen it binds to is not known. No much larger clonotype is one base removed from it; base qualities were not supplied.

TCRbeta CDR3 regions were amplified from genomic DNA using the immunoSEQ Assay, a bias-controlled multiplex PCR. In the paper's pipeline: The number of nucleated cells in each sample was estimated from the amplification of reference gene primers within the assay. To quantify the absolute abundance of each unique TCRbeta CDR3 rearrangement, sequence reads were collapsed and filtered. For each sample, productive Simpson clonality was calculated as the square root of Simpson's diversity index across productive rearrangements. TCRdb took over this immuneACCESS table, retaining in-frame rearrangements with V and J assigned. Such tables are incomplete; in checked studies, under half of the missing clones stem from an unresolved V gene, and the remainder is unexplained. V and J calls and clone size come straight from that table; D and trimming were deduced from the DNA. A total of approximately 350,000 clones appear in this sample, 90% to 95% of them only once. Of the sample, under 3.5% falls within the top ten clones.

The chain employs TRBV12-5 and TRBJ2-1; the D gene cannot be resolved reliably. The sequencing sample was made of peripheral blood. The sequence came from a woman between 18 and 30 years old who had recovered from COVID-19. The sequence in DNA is TGTGCTAGTGGTTTGGTTCGGAATGAGCAGTTCTTC. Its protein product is CASGLVRNEQFF. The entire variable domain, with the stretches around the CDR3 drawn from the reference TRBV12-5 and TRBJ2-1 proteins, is DARVTQTPRHKVTEMGQEVTMRCQPILGHNTVFWYRQTMMQGLELLAYFRNRAPLDDSGMPKDRFSAEMPDATLATLKIQPSEPRDSAVYFCASGLVRNEQFFGPGTRLTVL.